A selection of T cell receptor beta chains follows, all from one sample in a study of blood T cell repertoires in COVID-19. Profiling relied on immunoSEQ multiplex PCR, and the TCRdb table lists in-frame clones only, not all of them. The sample gives approximately 300,000 clones, approximately 87% of which show up once; 4% is in the top ten. The sample was peripheral blood. These receptors all stem from a woman aged 50 to 60 with active or convalescent COVID-19. Each CDR3 is given with its conserved first and last residue. D genes are given only for firm matches. Clone size is not always given. Where it is, it says once, few, many or a class for expanded clones.

CDR3nt: TGTGCCAGCAGCCAAATTCGGACGGGAGGCCAAGAGACCCAGTACTTC
CDR3aa: CASSQIRTGGQETQYF
abundance: NA
j_gene: TRBJ2-5
v_gene: TRBV28
d_gene: TRBD2

CDR3nt: TGTGCCAGCAGCCGAGGACAGGGGAATAACTATGGCTACACCTTC
CDR3aa: CASSRGQGNNYGYTF
abundance: once
j_gene: TRBJ1-2
v_gene: TRBV3-1/TRBV3-2
d_gene: TRBD1

CDR3nt: TGCGCCAGCAGCTCCCGGACTAGCGGGGGGGCAGATACGCAGTATTTT
CDR3aa: CASSSRTSGGADTQYF
abundance: NA
j_gene: TRBJ2-3
v_gene: TRBV5-1
d_gene: TRBD2

CDR3nt: TGTGCCAGCAGCCCCGGACTAGCGGCAGGATACGAGCAGTACTTC
CDR3aa: CASSPGLAAGYEQYF
abundance: NA
j_gene: TRBJ2-7
v_gene: TRBV25-1
d_gene: TRBD2

CDR3nt: TGTGCCAGCAGTTTGCTAGCGGGGGTTGCCGGGGAGCTGTTTTTT
CDR3aa: CASSLLAGVAGELFF
abundance: NA
j_gene: TRBJ2-2
v_gene: TRBV6-7
d_gene: TRBD2

CDR3nt: TGTGCCAGCAGCGCGAATCGGGGGGGCAATGAGCAGTTCTTC
CDR3aa: CASSANRGGNEQFF
abundance: NA
j_gene: TRBJ2-1
v_gene: TRBV5-4
d_gene: TRBD2

CDR3nt: TGTGCCAGCAGTGAAGCCCACAGTTATCAAGAGACCCAGTACTTC
CDR3aa: CASSEAHSYQETQYF
abundance: NA
j_gene: TRBJ2-5
v_gene: TRBV2
d_gene: NA

CDR3nt: TGTGCCACCAGCATGGGGGGAGGGGACGGTATATACGAGCAGTACTTC
CDR3aa: CATSMGGGDGIYEQYF
abundance: NA
j_gene: TRBJ2-7
v_gene: TRBV15
d_gene: TRBD2

CDR3nt: TGTGCCAGCTTGACACGTACCGGGAGCAAGCACTTC
CDR3aa: CASLTRTGSKHF
abundance: NA
j_gene: TRBJ2-7
v_gene: TRBV27
d_gene: NA

CDR3nt: TGTGCTAGTGGTTTGACCCGGACAGGGGCCGGGGAGCTGTTTTTT
CDR3aa: CASGLTRTGAGELFF
abundance: many
j_gene: TRBJ2-2
v_gene: TRBV12-5
d_gene: TRBD1

CDR3nt: TGTGCCAGCAGTGATGGGACAGGGGGTTATGGCTACACCTTC
CDR3aa: CASSDGTGGYGYTF
abundance: NA
j_gene: TRBJ1-2
v_gene: TRBV2
d_gene: TRBD1

CDR3nt: TGCAGTGCTAGTAGCGGGGGGGCAGCCAAAAACATTCAGTACTTC
CDR3aa: CSASSGGAAKNIQYF
abundance: NA
j_gene: TRBJ2-4
v_gene: TRBV20-1
d_gene: TRBD2

CDR3nt: TGTGCCATCAGAAGAACAGGGACCTCTGGAAACACCATATATTTT
CDR3aa: CAIRRTGTSGNTIYF
abundance: NA
j_gene: TRBJ1-3
v_gene: TRBV10-3
d_gene: NA

CDR3nt: TGTGCCAGCAGTTACCAGGGGGCCGCGAACACTGAAGCTTTCTTT
CDR3aa: CASSYQGAANTEAFF
abundance: NA
j_gene: TRBJ1-1
v_gene: TRBV2
d_gene: TRBD1

CDR3nt: TGTGCCAGTAGTATAAAGGCGGGGCAGCTCTACGAGCAGTACTTC
CDR3aa: CASSIKAGQLYEQYF
abundance: NA
j_gene: TRBJ2-7
v_gene: TRBV19
d_gene: NA

CDR3nt: TGCAGCGTTGAGTACCAGACTAGCCGTACCAGGTATTTT
CDR3aa: CSVEYQTSRTRYF
abundance: NA
j_gene: TRBJ2-3
v_gene: TRBV29-1
d_gene: TRBD2

CDR3nt: TGTGCCAGCAGCCCTCAACGGGCAACTAATGAAAAACTGTTTTTT
CDR3aa: CASSPQRATNEKLFF
abundance: once
j_gene: TRBJ1-4
v_gene: TRBV7-2
d_gene: NA

CDR3nt: TGTGCCAGCAGTCAACAGGGGTACTATGGCTACACCTTC
CDR3aa: CASSQQGYYGYTF
abundance: NA
j_gene: TRBJ1-2
v_gene: TRBV2
d_gene: TRBD1

CDR3nt: TGTGCCAGCAGCCCCTGGACAGGGAAAGAGACCCAGTACTTC
CDR3aa: CASSPWTGKETQYF
abundance: NA
j_gene: TRBJ2-5
v_gene: TRBV7-2
d_gene: TRBD1

CDR3nt: TGTGCCAGTAGTACGACCCATTTCTCGCGGTCGGAGACCCAGTACTTC
CDR3aa: CASSTTHFSRSETQYF
abundance: NA
j_gene: TRBJ2-5
v_gene: TRBV19
d_gene: NA

CDR3nt: TGTGCCAGCTCACCACAGGGGAAGGCCTACGAGCAGTACTTC
CDR3aa: CASSPQGKAYEQYF
abundance: NA
j_gene: TRBJ2-7
v_gene: TRBV18
d_gene: NA

CDR3nt: TGTGCCAGCAGTAAAGACAGGTACAATGAGCAGTTCTTC
CDR3aa: CASSKDRYNEQFF
abundance: NA
j_gene: TRBJ2-1
v_gene: TRBV12-3/TRBV12-4
d_gene: NA

CDR3nt: TGTGCCAGCAGCTTCCGGGGAACCTACGAGCAGTACTTC
CDR3aa: CASSFRGTYEQYF
abundance: NA
j_gene: TRBJ2-7
v_gene: TRBV5-6
d_gene: NA

CDR3nt: TGCAGCGTCCTGGGACAGGGAAGCTCCTACGAGCAGTACTTC
CDR3aa: CSVLGQGSSYEQYF
abundance: once
j_gene: TRBJ2-7
v_gene: TRBV29-1
d_gene: TRBD1

CDR3nt: TGTGCCAGCAGCTCCACAGGGAAAATTGAGTTGGCTGGGGCCAACGTCCTGACTTTC
CDR3aa: CASSSTGKIELAGANVLTF
abundance: NA
j_gene: TRBJ2-6
v_gene: TRBV7-9
d_gene: NA

CDR3nt: TGCGCCAGCAGCTTAGAGATTAATGAAAAACTGTTTTTT
CDR3aa: CASSLEINEKLFF
abundance: NA
j_gene: TRBJ1-4
v_gene: TRBV5-1
d_gene: NA

CDR3nt: TGCGCCAGCAGCCCCTCCGGGACTAGCTACAATGAGCAGTTCTTC
CDR3aa: CASSPSGTSYNEQFF
abundance: NA
j_gene: TRBJ2-1
v_gene: TRBV5-1
d_gene: TRBD2

CDR3nt: TGTGCCAGCAGCTTAGAAGGGGCCGGCGGGGAGCTGTTTTTT
CDR3aa: CASSLEGAGGELFF
abundance: NA
j_gene: TRBJ2-2
v_gene: TRBV7-9
d_gene: NA

CDR3nt: TGTGCCAGCAGTTTAACTAACTACAATGAGCAGTTCTTC
CDR3aa: CASSLTNYNEQFF
abundance: NA
j_gene: TRBJ2-1
v_gene: TRBV11-3
d_gene: NA

CDR3nt: TGTGCCAGCAGCCATGGACAGGCGGCTGAAGCTTTCTTT
CDR3aa: CASSHGQAAEAFF
abundance: few
j_gene: TRBJ1-1
v_gene: TRBV27
d_gene: TRBD1

CDR3nt: TGTGCCAGCCGACAGGCGCTAGGGACTAACTATGGCTACACCTTC
CDR3aa: CASRQALGTNYGYTF
abundance: NA
j_gene: TRBJ1-2
v_gene: TRBV6-4
d_gene: NA

CDR3nt: TGTGCCAGTAGTCTACGGGGGATACCCTACAATGAGCAGTTCTTC
CDR3aa: CASSLRGIPYNEQFF
abundance: NA
j_gene: TRBJ2-1
v_gene: TRBV19
d_gene: NA

CDR3nt: TGTGCCAGCAGTTACCTCCGACAGGGGCGGCAGTTCTTC
CDR3aa: CASSYLRQGRQFF
abundance: NA
j_gene: TRBJ2-1
v_gene: TRBV6-2/TRBV6-3
d_gene: TRBD1

CDR3nt: TGTGCCAGCAGTTACTCGGCTAGCGGGGGGTACGAGCAGTACTTC
CDR3aa: CASSYSASGGYEQYF
abundance: NA
j_gene: TRBJ2-7
v_gene: TRBV6-5
d_gene: TRBD2

CDR3nt: TGTGCCAGCAGCTCACGGGAGTACGAGCAGTACTTC
CDR3aa: CASSSREYEQYF
abundance: NA
j_gene: TRBJ2-7
v_gene: TRBV7-9
d_gene: NA

CDR3nt: TGTGCCAGCAGCCTGGAGCCAGGCACAGATACGCAGTATTTT
CDR3aa: CASSLEPGTDTQYF
abundance: once
j_gene: TRBJ2-3
v_gene: TRBV11-1
d_gene: NA

CDR3nt: TGTGCCATCCGGACTAGCGGGAGGGACACAGATACGCAGTATTTT
CDR3aa: CAIRTSGRDTDTQYF
abundance: NA
j_gene: TRBJ2-3
v_gene: TRBV10-3
d_gene: TRBD2

CDR3nt: TGTGCCAGACGGGGTGCAAGCTCTGGAAACACCATATATTTT
CDR3aa: CARRGASSGNTIYF
abundance: NA
j_gene: TRBJ1-3
v_gene: TRBV2
d_gene: NA

CDR3nt: TGTGCCAGCAGTTACTTGGGGGGGCCTCTTCTCGGTGAGCAGTTCTTC
CDR3aa: CASSYLGGPLLGEQFF
abundance: NA
j_gene: TRBJ2-1
v_gene: TRBV6-6
d_gene: NA

CDR3nt: TGTGCCAGTAGGACAGCGACCGCCTTTTGGGCTTTCTTT
CDR3aa: CASRTATAFWAFF
abundance: NA
j_gene: TRBJ1-1
v_gene: TRBV19
d_gene: NA

CDR3nt: TGTGCCACTCAGAGGGCCAGTTCCTACGAGCAGTACTTC
CDR3aa: CATQRASSYEQYF
abundance: NA
j_gene: TRBJ2-7
v_gene: TRBV19
d_gene: NA

CDR3nt: TGTGCCAGCAGCGTCACCGGGAGCTCCTACGAGCAGTACTTC
CDR3aa: CASSVTGSSYEQYF
abundance: NA
j_gene: TRBJ2-7
v_gene: TRBV9
d_gene: NA

CDR3nt: TGTGCCAGCAGACCTGACAGTTCCTACGAGCAGTACTTC
CDR3aa: CASRPDSSYEQYF
abundance: NA
j_gene: TRBJ2-7
v_gene: TRBV12-3/TRBV12-4
d_gene: NA